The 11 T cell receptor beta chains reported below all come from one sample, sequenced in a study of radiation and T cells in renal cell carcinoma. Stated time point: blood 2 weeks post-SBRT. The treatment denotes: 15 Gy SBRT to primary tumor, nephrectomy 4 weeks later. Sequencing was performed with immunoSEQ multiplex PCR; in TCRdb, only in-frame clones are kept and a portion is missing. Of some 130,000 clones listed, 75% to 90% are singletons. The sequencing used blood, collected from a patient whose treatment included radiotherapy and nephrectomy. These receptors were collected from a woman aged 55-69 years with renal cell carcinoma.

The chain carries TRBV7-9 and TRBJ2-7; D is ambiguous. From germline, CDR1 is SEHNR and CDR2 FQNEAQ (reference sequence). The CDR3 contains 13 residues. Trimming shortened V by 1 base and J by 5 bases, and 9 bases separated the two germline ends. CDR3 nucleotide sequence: TGTGCCAGCAGCTTAGGGTTTGGCGACGAGCAGTACTTC. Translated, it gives CASSLGFGDEQYF.

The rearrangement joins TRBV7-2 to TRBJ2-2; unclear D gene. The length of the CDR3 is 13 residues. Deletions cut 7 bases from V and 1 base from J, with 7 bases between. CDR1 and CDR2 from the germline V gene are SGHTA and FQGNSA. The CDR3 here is CASNQMNTGELFF. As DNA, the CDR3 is TGTGCCAGCAACCAAATGAACACCGGGGAGCTGTTTTTT.

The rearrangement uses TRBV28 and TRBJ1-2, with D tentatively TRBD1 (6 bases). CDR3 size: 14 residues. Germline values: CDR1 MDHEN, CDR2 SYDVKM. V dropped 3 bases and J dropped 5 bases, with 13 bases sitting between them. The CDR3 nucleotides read TGTGCCAGCAGTTTTACCGGGGGCGGGTATGGCTACACCTTC. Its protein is CASSFTGGGYGYTF.

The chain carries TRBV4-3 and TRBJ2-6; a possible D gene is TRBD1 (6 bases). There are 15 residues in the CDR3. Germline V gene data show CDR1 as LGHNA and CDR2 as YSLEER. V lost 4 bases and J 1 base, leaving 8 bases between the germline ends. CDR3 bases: TGCGCCAGCAGCCCAGGGGCATCTGGGGCCAACGTCCTGACTTTC. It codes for CASSPGASGANVLTF.

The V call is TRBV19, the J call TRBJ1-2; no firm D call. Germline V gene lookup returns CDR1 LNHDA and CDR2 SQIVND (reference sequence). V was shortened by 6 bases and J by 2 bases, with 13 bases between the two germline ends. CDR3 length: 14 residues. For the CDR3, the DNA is TGTGCCAGTAGCCTTGACGTTTTCAACTATGGCTACACCTTC. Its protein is CASSLDVFNYGYTF.

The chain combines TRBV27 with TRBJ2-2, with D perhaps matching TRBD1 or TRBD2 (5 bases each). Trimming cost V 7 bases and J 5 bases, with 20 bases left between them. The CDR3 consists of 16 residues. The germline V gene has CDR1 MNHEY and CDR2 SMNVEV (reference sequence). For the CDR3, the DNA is TGTGCCAGCAAATCGAATCCGGGACGGATAACCGGGGAGCTGTTTTTT. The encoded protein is CASKSNPGRITGELFF.

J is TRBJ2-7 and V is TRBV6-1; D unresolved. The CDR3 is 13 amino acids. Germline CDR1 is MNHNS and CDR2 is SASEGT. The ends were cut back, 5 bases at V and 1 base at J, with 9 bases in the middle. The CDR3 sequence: CASSRGRSYEQYF. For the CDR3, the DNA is TGTGCCAGCAGTAGAGGACGGTCCTACGAGCAGTACTTC.

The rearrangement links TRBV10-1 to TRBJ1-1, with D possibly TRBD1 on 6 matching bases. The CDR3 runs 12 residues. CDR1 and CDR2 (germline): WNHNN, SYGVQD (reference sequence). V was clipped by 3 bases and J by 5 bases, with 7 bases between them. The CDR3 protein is CASSEGGTEAFF. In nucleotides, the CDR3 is TGCGCCAGCAGTGAAGGGGGAACTGAAGCTTTCTTT.

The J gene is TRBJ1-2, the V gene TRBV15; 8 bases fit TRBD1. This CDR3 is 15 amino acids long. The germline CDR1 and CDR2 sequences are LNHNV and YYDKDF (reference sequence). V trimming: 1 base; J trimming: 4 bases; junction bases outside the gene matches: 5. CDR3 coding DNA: TGTGCCACCAGCAGAGGGGCAGGGGGCGGCTATGGCTACACCTTC. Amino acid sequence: CATSRGAGGGYGYTF.

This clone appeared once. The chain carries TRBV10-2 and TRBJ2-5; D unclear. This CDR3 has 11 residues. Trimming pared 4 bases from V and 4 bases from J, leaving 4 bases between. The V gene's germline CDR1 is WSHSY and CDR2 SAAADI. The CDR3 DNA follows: TGCGCCAGCAGTGCGACAGAGACCCAGTACTTC. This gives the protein CASSATETQYF.

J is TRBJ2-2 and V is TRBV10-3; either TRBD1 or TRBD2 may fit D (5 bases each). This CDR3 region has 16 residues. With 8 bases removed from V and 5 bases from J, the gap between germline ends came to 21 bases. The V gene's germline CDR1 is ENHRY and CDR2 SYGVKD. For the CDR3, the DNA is TGTGCCATCGGGGGATTCGACGCTAGAGCGACCGGGGAGCTGTTTTTT. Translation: CAIGGFDARATGELFF.